The clone carrying this TCR beta chain showed up just a few times. Each CDR3 protein gets one entry after TCRdb re-called the 5' RACE reads with MiXCR. The data contain approximately 390,000 distinct CDR3 sequences, 16% of them singletons. This sample is drawn from a study of T-cell memory formation after mild COVID-19. Germline CDR1 and CDR2: SGHTA and FQGNSA. The CDR3 contains 13 residues. V dropped 5 bases and J dropped 9 bases, with 14 bases sitting between them. V gene TRBV7-2 combines with J gene TRBJ1-5; D remains ambiguous. The source of this sequence is a man in his late teens or twenties who had mild COVID-19 (a few samples of this study predate the infection). Cell type and time point are not known. The sequencing sample was made of PBMCs or a T cell subset sorted from them (not recorded which). This chain's CDR3 is CASSPGFSRPQHF. The DNA for the CDR3 is TGTGCCAGCAGCCCCGGCTTCAGTAGGCCCCAGCATTTT.